This paragraph covers one T cell receptor beta chain sequence. A few counts support this clonotype. This receptor's antigen is unknown. No base quality information exists; no much larger clone differs at one position. The data were obtained in a study of T cells in Graves' hyperthyroidism and ophthalmopathy (dated by TCRdb to between 2018 and 2020). Some background on the complete study: Peripheral blood samples were taken at the time of initial diagnosis, prior to any treatment. A discovery cohort of about 100 patients, about 44 with Graves' ophthalmopathy and 55 to 60 with stable Graves' hyperthyroidism, was used to find distinguishing TCR V-J signatures. Prospective prediction of ophthalmopathy was tested in an independent validation cohort of some 19 hyperthyroidism patients and 15 to 17 patients who later progressed to ophthalmopathy. The 100 or so discovery patients were randomly divided into training and test sets at a 7:3 ratio. Thyroid tissue and blood T-cell repertoires from more than 5 Graves' hyperthyroidism patients were also compared in the study. Once sampling was done, hyperthyroidism patients were given methimazole at a starting dose of 30 mg daily, whereas ophthalmopathy patients were given high-dose intravenous methylprednisolone. The paper reports TCR Vbeta CDR3 sequencing of some 140 peripheral blood samples: approximately 41 ophthalmopathy, about 75 hyperthyroidism and around 17 progressor patients. Broader findings and caveats from the paper: Sample size was not statistically predetermined, and investigators were not blinded to group allocation. Most expanded thyroid clonotypes (frequency above 0.001) were also detected in blood, suggesting blood repertoires may reflect thyroid immune responses. In cross-validation, a model built on a 13 V-J signature told ophthalmopathy apart from stable hyperthyroidism with about 90% sensitivity and roughly 81% specificity, and in testing the same model reached 80%/75%. In validation, the model predicted progression to ophthalmopathy with 55% to 71% sensitivity and 72% to 85% specificity, a median of about six months before onset.

The TCR beta CDR3 regions were amplified from RNA transcripts. The TCR CDR3 was subjected to a first round of RT-PCR using the HTBI primer set and the Qiagen OneStep RT-PCR kit. The libraries were constructed in a second round of multiplex PCR and then size-selected and purified. Sequencing of the libraries was done on an Illumina HiSeq2000 using paired-end 100 bp reads. The original pipeline was this. SOAPnuke was used to process the raw data, removing reads that contained adapters or uncalled bases, had a mean Phred below 15, or lacked an exact match to the constant primer or identifier. COPE v1.2.5 was used to merge the high-quality paired reads, and each unique nucleotide sequence was defined as a clonotype. MiTCR v1.1 was used to align the clonotypes against IMGT TRBV, TRBD and TRBJ reference segments. Only V-J combinations with frequency above 0.0001, covering about 99% of repertoires, were analysed. The TCS score was defined as the ratio of F50 (clonal expansion) to E x V (chaos), calculated using BLOSUM62-based TCRdist between CDR3 peptides within each V-J. Welch's t-statistics and random forest reduced 500 to 650 V-J features to under 15, which were used in a naive Bayes classifier (R e1071). TCRdb applied fastp at Q25 and MiXCR to the public reads, then kept only in-frame beta chains. Every CDR3 protein is listed once, alongside the most common genes and DNA of its rows. The V and J calls come from TCRdb's annotation, not from the publication. The sample includes hundreds of thousands of distinct CDR3 sequences, with about 14% observed a single time. Jointly, the top ten make up 10% to 13% of the sample.

Stable Graves' hyperthyroidism was defined as no progression to ophthalmopathy during 18 months of follow-up. Hyperthyroidism patients were newly diagnosed, had a disease duration of under 2 months, and were aged 18 to 65 years. Patients with uncontrolled infections, other autoimmune diseases, pregnancy or lactation were excluded. Clinical symptoms, serum thyroxine and TRAb, thyroid ultrasound, and orbital computed tomography formed the basis for the diagnoses. PBMCs were isolated from about 9.2 ml of fresh peripheral blood by Ficoll-Paque density gradient centrifugation. Total RNA was extracted using Trizol reagent, and RNA quality was assessed on an Agilent 2100 Bioanalyzer. The sequence was collected from a woman between 18 and 30 years old with Graves' hyperthyroidism. The specimen sequenced was blood.

The CDR3 protein sequence reads: CATRPAGPYEQYF. In nucleotide form, the sequence is TGTGCCACCCGACCCGCGGGCCCTTACGAGCAGTACTTC. The chain couples TRBV2 to TRBJ2-7; TRBD2 is a weak D gene call, 5 bases matching. V was cut back by 10 bases and J by 4 bases, leaving a gap of 17 bases between them. Counted from cysteine to phenylalanine, this CDR3 has 13 amino acids. Only the CDR3 portion is preserved as DNA: 39 bases, with reading frame beginning at the first base. Taken from the germline V gene, the CDR1 and CDR2 loops are SNHLY and FYNNEI.